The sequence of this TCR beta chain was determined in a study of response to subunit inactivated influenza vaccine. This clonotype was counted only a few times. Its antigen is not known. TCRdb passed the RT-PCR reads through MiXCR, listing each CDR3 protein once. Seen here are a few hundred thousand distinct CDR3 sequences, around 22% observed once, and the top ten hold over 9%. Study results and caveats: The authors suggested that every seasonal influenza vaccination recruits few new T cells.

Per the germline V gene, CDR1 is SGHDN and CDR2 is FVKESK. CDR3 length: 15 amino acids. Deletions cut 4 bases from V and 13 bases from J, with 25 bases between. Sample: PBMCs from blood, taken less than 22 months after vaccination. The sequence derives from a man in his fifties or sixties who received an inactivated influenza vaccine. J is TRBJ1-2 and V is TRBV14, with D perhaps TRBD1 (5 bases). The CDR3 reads CASSRPGTVYYGFTF. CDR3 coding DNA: TGTGCCAGCAGCCGACCAGGGACTGTATACTATGGTTTCACCTTC.